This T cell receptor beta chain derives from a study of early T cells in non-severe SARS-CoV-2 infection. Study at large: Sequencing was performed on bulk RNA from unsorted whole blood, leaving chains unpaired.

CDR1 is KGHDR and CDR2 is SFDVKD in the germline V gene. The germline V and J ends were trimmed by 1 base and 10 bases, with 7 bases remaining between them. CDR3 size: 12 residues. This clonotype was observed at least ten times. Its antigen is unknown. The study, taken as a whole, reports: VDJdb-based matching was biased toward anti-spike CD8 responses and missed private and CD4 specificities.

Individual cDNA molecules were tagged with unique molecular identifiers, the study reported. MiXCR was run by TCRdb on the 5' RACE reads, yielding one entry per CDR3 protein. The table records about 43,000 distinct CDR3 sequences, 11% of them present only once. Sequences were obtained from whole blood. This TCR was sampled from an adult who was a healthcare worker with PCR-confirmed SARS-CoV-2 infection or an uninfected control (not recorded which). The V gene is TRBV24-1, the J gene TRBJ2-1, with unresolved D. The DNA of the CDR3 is TGTGCCACCAGTGATTTTGGAGCGGAGCAGTTCTTC. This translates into CATSDFGAEQFF.